This TCR beta chain was profiled in a study of spatial heterogeneity in lung cancer. Germline values: CDR1 SGHVS, CDR2 FQNEAQ. Trimming cost V 5 bases and J 0 bases, with 8 bases left between them. CDR3 length: 13 amino acids. This clonotype occurred a few times. Its antigen is currently unknown. Overall study findings and caveats: Relative to follow-up, resection was when ubiquitous expanded tumor TCRs appeared more in blood.

Documented time point: sample taken at primary tumor resection. Untreated early-stage non-small cell lung cancer patients, roughly 72 in total, were the donors. TCRdb reprocessed the 5' RACE reads with MiXCR, giving one entry per CDR3 protein. This sample has tens of thousands of distinct CDR3 sequences, with about 7% found just once. This TCR was recovered from a male donor with early-stage non-small cell lung cancer. The chain uses TRBV7-8 and TRBJ2-7; D gene unclear. The sequences come from PBMCs, collected at surgery. Here the CDR3 reads CASSPGPSYEQYF. The CDR3 nucleotides read TGTGCCAGCAGCCCCGGGCCCTCCTACGAGCAGTACTTC.